These T cell receptor beta chains were read from a single sample in a study of blood T cell repertoires in COVID-19. Sequencing was performed with immunoSEQ multiplex PCR; in TCRdb, only in-frame clones are kept and a portion is missing. Of 45,000 to 65,000 clones detected, roughly 76% appear once; the ten largest clones hold roughly 5.7%. Sequencing was done on a sample of peripheral blood. The receptors were sampled from a woman in her fifties or sixties with acute or convalescent COVID-19. Each CDR3 is given with its conserved first and last residue. A D gene is named only where the DNA matches it firmly. Size tells how often a clone was seen (once, few, many) or the class of an expanded clone, and some rows leave it out.

clone_size: -; v_call: TRBV5-1; d_call: TRBD2; cdr3_length: 15; j_call: TRBJ2-2; cdr3_aa: CASSERLAGDGELFF; cdr3_nt: TGCGCCAGCAGTGAACGACTAGCGGGAGACGGGGAGCTGTTTTTT
clone_size: -; v_call: TRBV5-5; d_call: TRBD1; cdr3_length: 16; j_call: TRBJ2-7; cdr3_aa: CASRLDRDRSSYEQYF; cdr3_nt: TGTGCCAGCAGGCTGGACCGGGACAGGAGCTCCTACGAGCAGTACTTC
clone_size: -; v_call: TRBV15; d_call: -; cdr3_length: 12; j_call: TRBJ1-2; cdr3_aa: CATGVDFYGYTF; cdr3_nt: TGTGCCACCGGAGTTGACTTCTATGGCTACACCTTC
clone_size: -; v_call: TRBV19; d_call: -; cdr3_length: 17; j_call: TRBJ1-3; cdr3_aa: CASSIDHRRLSGNTIYF; cdr3_nt: TGTGCCAGTAGTATAGATCATAGGAGACTCTCTGGAAACACCATATATTTT
clone_size: -; v_call: TRBV10-3; d_call: TRBD2; cdr3_length: 16; j_call: TRBJ2-1; cdr3_aa: CAISESLAGGYNEQFF; cdr3_nt: TGTGCCATCAGTGAGTCGCTAGCGGGCGGCTACAATGAGCAGTTCTTC
clone_size: -; v_call: TRBV20-1; d_call: -; cdr3_length: 10; j_call: TRBJ2-7; cdr3_aa: CSAGSVEQYF; cdr3_nt: TGCAGTGCCGGGAGCGTCGAGCAGTACTTC
clone_size: once; v_call: TRBV2; d_call: -; cdr3_length: 17; j_call: TRBJ1-3; cdr3_aa: CASSETQLQHSGNTIYF; cdr3_nt: TGTGCCAGCAGTGAAACCCAATTACAGCACTCTGGAAACACCATATATTTT
clone_size: -; v_call: TRBV5-1; d_call: -; cdr3_length: 14; j_call: TRBJ1-5; cdr3_aa: CASRPDSPNQPQHF; cdr3_nt: TGCGCCAGCAGACCAGACAGCCCCAATCAGCCCCAGCATTTT
clone_size: -; v_call: TRBV28; d_call: -; cdr3_length: 18; j_call: TRBJ2-3; cdr3_aa: CASLTPSPGTSRTDTQYF; cdr3_nt: TGTGCCAGCCTCACCCCCTCTCCCGGGACAAGCCGCACAGATACGCAGTATTTT
clone_size: -; v_call: TRBV6-6; d_call: -; cdr3_length: 13; j_call: TRBJ1-2; cdr3_aa: CASSPTGDYGYTF; cdr3_nt: TGTGCCAGCAGCCCAACAGGAGACTATGGCTACACCTTC
clone_size: -; v_call: TRBV19; d_call: -; cdr3_length: 15; j_call: TRBJ1-4; cdr3_aa: CASSSDGRGGEKLFF; cdr3_nt: TGTGCCAGTAGTAGCGACGGCCGGGGAGGAGAAAAACTGTTTTTT
clone_size: -; v_call: TRBV12-2; d_call: -; cdr3_length: 20; j_call: TRBJ2-7; cdr3_aa: CASRPTRAGGRQGLPYEQYF; cdr3_nt: TGTGCAAGTCGCCCCACCCGGGCAGGGGGAAGACAGGGCCTGCCCTACGAGCAGTACTTC
clone_size: -; v_call: TRBV5-8; d_call: TRBD1; cdr3_length: 15; j_call: TRBJ1-4; cdr3_aa: CASSSRDREVEKLFF; cdr3_nt: TGTGCCAGCAGTTCCCGGGACAGGGAGGTTGAAAAACTGTTTTTT
clone_size: few; v_call: TRBV7-2; d_call: -; cdr3_length: 14; j_call: TRBJ2-7; cdr3_aa: CASSLKTGMYEQYF; cdr3_nt: TGTGCCAGCAGCTTAAAAACAGGGATGTACGAGCAGTACTTC
clone_size: -; v_call: TRBV14; d_call: -; cdr3_length: 16; j_call: TRBJ2-1; cdr3_aa: CASSQVARSSYNEQFF; cdr3_nt: TGTGCCAGCAGCCAAGTTGCGAGGTCTTCCTACAATGAGCAGTTCTTC
clone_size: few; v_call: TRBV2; d_call: -; cdr3_length: 14; j_call: TRBJ2-2; cdr3_aa: CASASSVGTGELFF; cdr3_nt: TGTGCCAGCGCAAGCAGCGTTGGCACCGGGGAGCTGTTTTTT
clone_size: once; v_call: TRBV28; d_call: TRBD1; cdr3_length: 14; j_call: TRBJ1-5; cdr3_aa: CASSLGQGRQPQHF; cdr3_nt: TGTGCCAGCAGTCTGGGACAGGGGAGGCAGCCCCAGCATTTT
clone_size: -; v_call: TRBV2; d_call: TRBD2; cdr3_length: 14; j_call: TRBJ2-1; cdr3_aa: CASKSGGPLNEQFF; cdr3_nt: TGTGCCAGCAAAAGCGGGGGGCCCCTGAATGAGCAGTTCTTC
clone_size: -; v_call: TRBV28; d_call: TRBD1; cdr3_length: 15; j_call: TRBJ2-2; cdr3_aa: CASSLVTGTAGELFF; cdr3_nt: TGTGCCAGCAGTCTTGTGACAGGGACAGCCGGGGAGCTGTTTTTT
clone_size: -; v_call: TRBV24-1; d_call: -; cdr3_length: 14; j_call: TRBJ1-2; cdr3_aa: CATSDPSRDYGYTF; cdr3_nt: TGTGCCACCAGTGATCCCTCCCGTGACTATGGCTACACCTTC
clone_size: few; v_call: TRBV29-1; d_call: -; cdr3_length: 13; j_call: TRBJ2-1; cdr3_aa: CSPWGGTNNEQFF; cdr3_nt: TGCAGCCCGTGGGGCGGGACCAACAATGAGCAGTTCTTC
clone_size: -; v_call: TRBV24-1; d_call: TRBD1; cdr3_length: 16; j_call: TRBJ2-2; cdr3_aa: CATSERQGAMTGELFF; cdr3_nt: TGTGCCACCAGTGAGAGACAGGGGGCGATGACCGGGGAGCTGTTTTTT
clone_size: -; v_call: TRBV19; d_call: TRBD1; cdr3_length: 14; j_call: TRBJ1-1; cdr3_aa: CASMRGRGNTEAFF; cdr3_nt: TGTGCCAGTATGAGGGGGCGCGGGAACACTGAAGCTTTCTTT
clone_size: once; v_call: TRBV2; d_call: TRBD1; cdr3_length: 14; j_call: TRBJ1-1; cdr3_aa: CASGTGVMNTEAFF; cdr3_nt: TGTGCCAGCGGGACAGGGGTCATGAACACTGAAGCTTTCTTT
clone_size: -; v_call: TRBV11-2; d_call: TRBD2; cdr3_length: 14; j_call: TRBJ2-5; cdr3_aa: CASSWSGGRETQYF; cdr3_nt: TGTGCCAGCAGCTGGAGCGGGGGACGAGAGACCCAGTACTTC
clone_size: -; v_call: TRBV14; d_call: TRBD2; cdr3_length: 14; j_call: TRBJ2-3; cdr3_aa: CASSPAGRTDTQYF; cdr3_nt: TGTGCCAGCAGCCCAGCGGGGCGAACAGATACGCAGTATTTT
clone_size: -; v_call: TRBV6-1; d_call: TRBD2; cdr3_length: 17; j_call: TRBJ2-5; cdr3_aa: CASSEVVGGTRKKTQYF; cdr3_nt: TGTGCCAGCAGTGAAGTGGTAGGTGGGACTAGGAAAAAGACCCAGTACTTC
clone_size: -; v_call: TRBV5-1; d_call: -; cdr3_length: 14; j_call: TRBJ1-1; cdr3_aa: CASSPGRGDTEAFF; cdr3_nt: TGCGCCAGCAGCCCCGGCCGGGGAGACACTGAAGCTTTCTTT
clone_size: few; v_call: TRBV19; d_call: TRBD1; cdr3_length: 14; j_call: TRBJ1-6; cdr3_aa: CASSRSDRVSPLHF; cdr3_nt: TGTGCCAGTAGTAGATCGGACAGGGTTTCACCCCTCCACTTT
clone_size: -; v_call: TRBV2; d_call: TRBD2; cdr3_length: 16; j_call: TRBJ2-1; cdr3_aa: CASSSTGLAAENGQFF; cdr3_nt: TGTGCCAGCAGCTCCACCGGACTAGCGGCCGAGAATGGGCAGTTCTTC
clone_size: -; v_call: TRBV2; d_call: -; cdr3_length: 15; j_call: TRBJ2-5; cdr3_aa: CASTVLRAVWETQYF; cdr3_nt: TGTGCCAGCACCGTCCTGAGGGCCGTGTGGGAGACCCAGTACTTC
clone_size: -; v_call: TRBV27; d_call: TRBD2; cdr3_length: 14; j_call: TRBJ2-1; cdr3_aa: CASSPRTSGNEQFF; cdr3_nt: TGTGCCAGCAGTCCAAGGACTAGCGGCAATGAGCAGTTCTTC
clone_size: -; v_call: TRBV28; d_call: -; cdr3_length: 14; j_call: TRBJ2-3; cdr3_aa: CASSFIGPTDTQYF; cdr3_nt: TGTGCCAGCAGTTTTATTGGGCCCACAGATACGCAGTATTTT
clone_size: -; v_call: TRBV18; d_call: TRBD1; cdr3_length: 14; j_call: TRBJ1-3; cdr3_aa: CASSQGQLGNTIYF; cdr3_nt: TGTGCCAGCTCACAGGGACAGCTCGGAAACACCATATATTTT
clone_size: -; v_call: TRBV30; d_call: TRBD2; cdr3_length: 14; j_call: TRBJ2-3; cdr3_aa: CAWTPGLTTDTQYF; cdr3_nt: TGTGCCTGGACTCCGGGACTAACCACAGATACGCAGTATTTT
clone_size: -; v_call: TRBV7-7; d_call: TRBD2; cdr3_length: 18; j_call: TRBJ2-5; cdr3_aa: CASSLGTSGGAYQETQYF; cdr3_nt: TGTGCTAGCAGCTTAGGGACTAGCGGGGGGGCCTACCAAGAGACCCAGTACTTC
clone_size: -; v_call: TRBV11-2; d_call: -; cdr3_length: 14; j_call: TRBJ1-1; cdr3_aa: CASSYQAANTEAFF; cdr3_nt: TGTGCCAGCAGCTACCAAGCGGCGAACACTGAAGCTTTCTTT
clone_size: -; v_call: TRBV4-1; d_call: TRBD2; cdr3_length: 13; j_call: TRBJ2-3; cdr3_aa: CASSQGLADTQYF; cdr3_nt: TGCGCCAGCAGCCAGGGACTAGCGGATACGCAGTATTTT
clone_size: -; v_call: TRBV5-1; d_call: TRBD1; cdr3_length: 15; j_call: TRBJ2-1; cdr3_aa: CASRWDSDFYNEQFF; cdr3_nt: TGCGCCAGCAGATGGGACAGCGATTTCTACAATGAGCAGTTCTTC
clone_size: -; v_call: TRBV5-1; d_call: -; cdr3_length: 14; j_call: TRBJ2-7; cdr3_aa: CASSFEAVSYEQYF; cdr3_nt: TGCGCCAGCAGCTTTGAGGCGGTCTCCTACGAGCAGTACTTC
clone_size: -; v_call: TRBV28; d_call: -; cdr3_length: 14; j_call: TRBJ2-1; cdr3_aa: CASSLISGSNEQFF; cdr3_nt: TGTGCCAGCAGTTTAATTTCGGGGAGCAATGAGCAGTTCTTC
clone_size: -; v_call: TRBV19; d_call: TRBD2; cdr3_length: 14; j_call: TRBJ2-7; cdr3_aa: CARISGGEGLEQYF; cdr3_nt: TGTGCCAGGATTTCGGGGGGGGAGGGACTCGAGCAGTACTTC
clone_size: -; v_call: TRBV19; d_call: TRBD2; cdr3_length: 17; j_call: TRBJ2-1; cdr3_aa: CASTRLAGQSSYNEQFF; cdr3_nt: TGTGCCAGTACTAGACTAGCGGGGCAAAGCTCCTACAATGAGCAGTTCTTC
clone_size: -; v_call: TRBV6-5; d_call: -; cdr3_length: 13; j_call: TRBJ1-2; cdr3_aa: CASSRDLGYGYTF; cdr3_nt: TGTGCCAGCAGCAGGGATCTCGGCTATGGCTACACCTTC
clone_size: few; v_call: TRBV6-2/TRBV6-3; d_call: TRBD1; cdr3_length: 17; j_call: TRBJ1-2; cdr3_aa: CASSYSPGTGDNYGYTF; cdr3_nt: TGTGCCAGCAGTTACTCACCTGGGACAGGGGATAACTATGGCTACACCTTC
clone_size: once; v_call: TRBV6-1; d_call: TRBD1; cdr3_length: 15; j_call: TRBJ2-7; cdr3_aa: CASSEVGTGAYEQYF; cdr3_nt: TGTGCCAGCAGTGAAGTTGGGACAGGAGCCTACGAGCAGTACTTC
clone_size: -; v_call: TRBV4-1; d_call: -; cdr3_length: 13; j_call: TRBJ2-1; cdr3_aa: CASSLEAGNEQFF; cdr3_nt: TGCGCCAGCAGCCTAGAAGCAGGGAATGAGCAGTTCTTC
clone_size: -; v_call: TRBV7-3; d_call: -; cdr3_length: 13; j_call: TRBJ1-1; cdr3_aa: CASSSNRNTEAFF; cdr3_nt: TGTGCCAGCAGTTCGAATAGGAACACTGAAGCTTTCTTT
clone_size: -; v_call: TRBV15; d_call: -; cdr3_length: 17; j_call: TRBJ1-2; cdr3_aa: CATSRPHAWQLFYGYTF; cdr3_nt: TGTGCCACCAGCAGACCTCATGCCTGGCAATTATTCTATGGCTACACCTTC
clone_size: -; v_call: TRBV6-5; d_call: -; cdr3_length: 15; j_call: TRBJ2-5; cdr3_aa: CASRLSGTTKETQYF; cdr3_nt: TGTGCCAGCAGACTGTCCGGGACAACAAAAGAGACCCAGTACTTC
clone_size: -; v_call: TRBV4-1; d_call: -; cdr3_length: 15; j_call: TRBJ2-1; cdr3_aa: CASSQDGGTYNEQFF; cdr3_nt: TGCGCCAGCAGCCAAGATGGAGGTACCTACAATGAGCAGTTCTTC
clone_size: -; v_call: TRBV28; d_call: -; cdr3_length: 12; j_call: TRBJ1-5; cdr3_aa: CASQVVEQPQHF; cdr3_nt: TGTGCCAGCCAAGTGGTAGAACAGCCCCAGCATTTT
clone_size: -; v_call: TRBV27; d_call: TRBD1; cdr3_length: 16; j_call: TRBJ1-6; cdr3_aa: CASSYWLGTGGSPLHF; cdr3_nt: TGTGCCAGCAGTTACTGGCTCGGGACAGGTGGGTCACCCCTCCACTTT
clone_size: few; v_call: TRBV28; d_call: TRBD1; cdr3_length: 13; j_call: TRBJ1-2; cdr3_aa: CASSPGQGVRYTF; cdr3_nt: TGTGCCAGCAGCCCCGGACAGGGAGTACGCTACACCTTC
clone_size: once; v_call: TRBV12-3/TRBV12-4; d_call: -; cdr3_length: 13; j_call: TRBJ2-2; cdr3_aa: CASSLRVTGELFF; cdr3_nt: TGTGCCAGCAGTTTACGGGTGACCGGGGAGCTGTTTTTT